What follows describes a single T cell receptor (beta chain). What it recognizes is unknown. These data belong to a study of OX40 agonist ivuxolimab in advanced cancers. Study summary: Hepatocellular carcinoma, melanoma, renal cell or head and neck cancer occurred in dose-escalation patients. Patients with prior anti-PD-1, anti-PD-L1 or anti-CTLA-4 therapy were eligible; 40% had some. General study results and limits: On average, CD8+ T cells had more expanded clones than CD4+. Blood T cells, both CD4+ and CD8+, expanded clonally by week 6 at 0.1 to 3.0 mg/kg.

Generated by immunoSEQ multiplex PCR, the TCRdb table keeps only in-frame clones and is missing some. Of around 80,000 clones listed, over 75% were seen once; the top ten hold roughly 2.1%. This CDR3 is 15 amino acids long. The J segment lost 2 bases and the V segment lost 6 bases, leaving 9 bases of the junction unmatched. Germline V lookup: CDR1 SNHLY, CDR2 FYNNEI. Sequenced material: CD4+ or CD8+ T cells sorted from blood, taken in a trial of the OX40 agonist ivuxolimab. This clonotype was sampled from an adult with an advanced solid tumor such as melanoma, head and neck, liver or kidney cancer. V gene TRBV2 combines with J gene TRBJ2-7; 8 bases are shared with TRBD2. Written as DNA, the CDR3 is TGTGCCAGCAGAAGAGAACTAGCGGTAACCTACGAGCAGTACTTC. It encodes CASRRELAVTYEQYF.